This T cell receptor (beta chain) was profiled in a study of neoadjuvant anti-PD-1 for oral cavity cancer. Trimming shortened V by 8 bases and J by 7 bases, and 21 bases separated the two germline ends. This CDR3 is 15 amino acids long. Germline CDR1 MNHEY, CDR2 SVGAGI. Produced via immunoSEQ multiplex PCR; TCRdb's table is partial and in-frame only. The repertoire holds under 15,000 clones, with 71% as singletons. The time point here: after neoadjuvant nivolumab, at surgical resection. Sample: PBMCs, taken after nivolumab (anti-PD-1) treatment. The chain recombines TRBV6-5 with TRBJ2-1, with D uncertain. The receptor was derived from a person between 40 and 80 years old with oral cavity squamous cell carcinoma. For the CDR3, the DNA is TGTGCCAGCGCCTTGGAGCCGGCCAGCCCTAATGAGCAGTTCTTC. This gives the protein CASALEPASPNEQFF.